Listed below are T cell receptor beta chains from one sample, sequenced in a study of T cell changes during pregnancy in multiple sclerosis. TCRdb's table, derived via immunoSEQ multiplex PCR, lists solely in-frame clones and lacks some. Here the sample spans almost 95,000 clones, under 95% being singletons. Material: peripheral blood, obtained in the first trimester of pregnancy. These receptors were obtained from a female donor with multiple sclerosis, enrolled in a pregnancy study. Both conserved end residues are part of each CDR3. D genes are given only for firm matches. Size is stated for part of the rows, as once, few or many counts, or as a class when the clone is expanded.

D gene: NA
clone size: NA
J gene: TRBJ1-2
CDR3 length: 13
V gene: TRBV10-3
CDR3 protein: CATWQDSLYGYTF
CDR3 DNA: TGTGCCACCTGGCAGGACTCCCTTTATGGCTACACCTTC

D gene: NA
clone size: NA
J gene: TRBJ2-3
CDR3 length: 14
V gene: TRBV7-2
CDR3 protein: CASSLASSLDTQYF
CDR3 DNA: TGTGCCAGCAGCTTAGCCTCTAGCCTAGATACGCAGTATTTT

D gene: TRBD1
clone size: NA
J gene: TRBJ2-7
CDR3 length: 15
V gene: TRBV2
CDR3 protein: CASSWRPGQTYEQYF
CDR3 DNA: TGTGCCAGCAGTTGGAGACCGGGACAGACCTACGAGCAGTACTTC

D gene: TRBD1
clone size: NA
J gene: TRBJ1-1
CDR3 length: 14
V gene: TRBV4-3
CDR3 protein: CASSHLTGVAEAFF
CDR3 DNA: TGCGCCAGCAGCCATTTGACAGGGGTCGCTGAAGCTTTCTTT

D gene: NA
clone size: NA
J gene: TRBJ2-2
CDR3 length: 18
V gene: TRBV2
CDR3 protein: CASSVNPGDNPNTGELFF
CDR3 DNA: TGTGCCAGCAGTGTTAATCCTGGGGACAACCCGAACACCGGGGAGCTGTTTTTT

D gene: NA
clone size: NA
J gene: TRBJ2-7
CDR3 length: 14
V gene: TRBV27
CDR3 protein: CASSLRGTLYEQYF
CDR3 DNA: TGTGCCAGCAGTTTAAGAGGCACACTCTACGAGCAGTACTTC

D gene: TRBD1
clone size: NA
J gene: TRBJ2-7
CDR3 length: 16
V gene: TRBV28
CDR3 protein: CASSAIDRGLSYEQYF
CDR3 DNA: TGTGCCAGCAGTGCGATCGACAGGGGACTTTCCTACGAGCAGTACTTC

D gene: TRBD2
clone size: NA
J gene: TRBJ2-3
CDR3 length: 17
V gene: TRBV11-2
CDR3 protein: CASSLGASGSGGDTQYF
CDR3 DNA: TGTGCCAGCAGCTTAGGGGCTAGCGGGAGCGGGGGGGATACGCAGTATTTT

D gene: TRBD1
clone size: NA
J gene: TRBJ2-7
CDR3 length: 16
V gene: TRBV14
CDR3 protein: CASSRESRTGYHEQYF
CDR3 DNA: TGTGCCAGCAGCCGAGAGAGTAGGACAGGTTACCACGAGCAGTACTTC

D gene: TRBD1
clone size: NA
J gene: TRBJ2-7
CDR3 length: 16
V gene: TRBV29-1
CDR3 protein: CSVEGGGQGFLYEQYF
CDR3 DNA: TGCAGCGTTGAGGGGGGCGGACAGGGGTTCCTCTACGAGCAGTACTTC

D gene: NA
clone size: NA
J gene: TRBJ1-5
CDR3 length: 13
V gene: TRBV27
CDR3 protein: CATRSYSNQPQHF
CDR3 DNA: TGTGCCACCAGAAGCTATAGCAATCAGCCCCAGCATTTT

D gene: NA
clone size: NA
J gene: TRBJ2-3
CDR3 length: 12
V gene: TRBV5-4
CDR3 protein: CASSQGPDTQYF
CDR3 DNA: TGTGCCAGCAGTCAGGGGCCAGATACGCAGTATTTT

D gene: NA
clone size: NA
J gene: TRBJ1-1
CDR3 length: 14
V gene: TRBV19
CDR3 protein: CATHLGKVNTEAFF
CDR3 DNA: TGTGCCACCCACTTGGGCAAGGTGAACACTGAAGCTTTCTTT

D gene: TRBD2
clone size: NA
J gene: TRBJ2-3
CDR3 length: 16
V gene: TRBV11-3
CDR3 protein: CASSLGRREGTDTQYF
CDR3 DNA: TGTGCCAGCAGCTTAGGGCGGCGGGAGGGCACAGATACGCAGTATTTT

D gene: NA
clone size: NA
J gene: TRBJ1-1
CDR3 length: 15
V gene: TRBV9
CDR3 protein: CASSARSGVNTEAFF
CDR3 DNA: TGTGCCAGCAGCGCCCGTTCGGGGGTGAACACTGAAGCTTTCTTT

D gene: NA
clone size: once
J gene: TRBJ1-1
CDR3 length: 11
V gene: TRBV20-1
CDR3 protein: CSAKRNTEAFF
CDR3 DNA: TGCAGTGCTAAGCGGAACACTGAAGCTTTCTTT

D gene: TRBD2
clone size: NA
J gene: TRBJ2-1
CDR3 length: 16
V gene: TRBV11-2
CDR3 protein: CASSPGLAGVHDEQFF
CDR3 DNA: TGTGCCAGCAGCCCGGGACTAGCGGGAGTACACGATGAGCAGTTCTTC

D gene: TRBD1
clone size: NA
J gene: TRBJ2-7
CDR3 length: 14
V gene: TRBV27
CDR3 protein: CASSTRTGAYEQYF
CDR3 DNA: TGTGCCAGCAGTACGAGGACAGGGGCCTACGAGCAGTACTTC